The next 24 T cell receptor beta chains were all read from a single sample in a study of shared clonotypes between healthy human individuals. Data came from immunoSEQ multiplex PCR; TCRdb stores just in-frame clones and leaves some out. The sample holds about 1.4 million clones, roughly 96% seen once. Sequenced: naive CD4+ T cells sorted from blood. Subset specified: CD45RA+ positively selected. The source of these receptors is a man aged 25 to 40 in good health.

This rearrangement joins TRBV30 to TRBJ1-1, with D possibly being TRBD1 (6 bases). V dropped 5 bases and J dropped 1 base, with 11 bases sitting between them. Looked up from germline, CDR1 is GTSNPN and CDR2 is SVGIG (reference sequence). This CDR3 comprises 13 residues. Here the CDR3 DNA reads TGTGCCTGGGGGGACATTACGAACACTGAAGCTTTCTTT. This encodes CAWGDITNTEAFF.

This chain joins TRBV2 and TRBJ2-3; weak D call: TRBD2 (5 bases). V was pared by 10 bases and J by 1 base, with 9 bases between. The CDR3 is 12 residues long. CDR1 and CDR2 (germline): SNHLY, FYNNEI. The CDR3 protein is CAIEGRTDTQYF. In nucleotides, the CDR3 is TGTGCCATCGAGGGCCGCACAGATACGCAGTATTTT.

The rearrangement links TRBV14 to TRBJ2-7; D might be TRBD1 or TRBD2, each matching 6 bases. Deletions cut 8 bases from V and 0 bases from J, with 8 bases between. CDR3 length equals 12 residues. The germline gives CDR1 SGHDN, CDR2 FVKESK. The CDR3 DNA sequence: TGTGCCAGCGGAGGGGGCTCCTACGAGCAGTACTTC. This codes for CASGGGSYEQYF.

Turning to this clone: This same CDR3 is encoded by further DNA sequences in the sample. CDR3 region: CASSSSGTNTGELFF. In DNA form, the CDR3 reads TGCGCCAGCAGCTCTAGCGGGACCAACACCGGGGAGCTGTTTTTT. The chain joins TRBV5-1 to TRBJ2-2, with 9 bases that match TRBD2. Trimming cost V 3 bases and J 2 bases; bases outside gene matches: 2. This CDR3 region has 15 residues. Germline V gene lookup returns CDR1 SGHRS and CDR2 YFSETQ.

V gene TRBV7-3 combines with J gene TRBJ2-2; TRBD2 matches 13 bases. Germline CDR1 and CDR2: SGHTA and FQGTGA. V lost 5 bases to trimming and J lost 3 bases; unmatched junction nucleotides: 3. CDR3 length: 16 amino acids. The CDR3 is CASSRTSGSYTGELFF. The DNA of the CDR3 is TGTGCCAGCAGCCGGACTAGCGGGAGTTACACCGGGGAGCTGTTTTTT.

The rearrangement links TRBV7-9 to TRBJ2-2; D perhaps matches TRBD2 (6 bases). V shed 5 bases and J shed 4 bases, with 11 bases lying between them. Germline CDR1 reads SEHNR; CDR2 reads FQNEAQ (reference sequence). The CDR3 is 14 residues long. The CDR3 nucleotides are TGTGCCAGCAGCCCACTAGCACTCACCGGGGAGCTGTTTTTT. Translated, it gives CASSPLALTGELFF.

A few counts support this clone. The chain uses TRBV20-1 and TRBJ1-1; no clear D gene. The V and J ends lost 6 bases and 5 bases respectively, with 10 bases between them. The germline V gene encodes CDR1 DFQATT and CDR2 SNEGSKA (reference sequence). CDR3 length: 11 residues. Here the CDR3 DNA reads TGCAGTGCCCCCCAGGTGACTGAAGCTTTCTTT. Translation: CSAPQVTEAFF.

Note on this clone: The sample contains more than one DNA sequence encoding this CDR3. This chain joins TRBV29-1 and TRBJ2-7; maybe TRBD1 (6 bases). V was clipped by 6 bases and J by 3 bases, with 12 bases between them. Germline CDR1 SQVTM, CDR2 ANQGSEA. This CDR3 has 12 residues. CDR3 residues: CSVETGFYEQYF. The CDR3 DNA reads TGCAGCGTCGAAACAGGGTTCTACGAGCAGTACTTC.

J is TRBJ2-7 and V is TRBV5-5; D unclear. The CDR3 sequence is 13 residues long. Germline assignment: CDR1 SGHKS and CDR2 YYEKEE (reference sequence). Trimming cost V 6 bases and J 3 bases, with 13 bases left between them. The CDR3 DNA reads as TGTGCCAGCACCGTATCCCTTAACTACGAGCAGTACTTC. Translating gives CASTVSLNYEQYF. Drawing the rest from reference TRBV5-5 and TRBJ2-7, the complete variable domain is DAGVTQSPTHLIKTRGQQVTLRCSPISGHKSVSWYQQVLGQGPQFIFQYYEKEERGRGNFPDRFSARQFPNYSSELNVNALLLGDSALYLCASTVSLNYEQYFGPGTRLTVT.

The gene calls are TRBV7-9 and TRBJ1-4; TRBD1 matches at 7 bases. V was pared by 7 bases and J by 0 bases, with 5 bases of the junction left unmatched. Germline loops: CDR1 SEHNR, CDR2 FQNEAQ (reference sequence). The CDR3 has 15 amino acids. DNA of the CDR3: TGTGCCAGCACCACTGGACAGGCAACTAATGAAAAACTGTTTTTT. It yields the protein CASTTGQATNEKLFF.

A remark on this clone: The same CDR3 is also encoded by other DNA sequences in this sample. The chain couples TRBV20-1 to TRBJ1-1; D gene ambiguous. CDR1 and CDR2 (germline): DFQATT, SNEGSKA (reference sequence). The CDR3 has 11 amino acids. The ends were cut back, 0 bases at V and 5 bases at J, with 4 bases in the middle. The CDR3 DNA sequence: TGCAGTGCTAGAGATCAGACTGAAGCTTTCTTT. It specifies CSARDQTEAFF.

V and J are TRBV5-1 and TRBJ1-5, with D perhaps TRBD1 (5 bases). Per germline, CDR1 SGHRS and CDR2 YFSETQ. Trimming cost V 0 bases and J 1 base, with 8 bases left between them. The CDR3 consists of 15 residues. The CDR3 region is CASSLGWGSNQPQHF. The CDR3 DNA is TGCGCCAGCAGCTTGGGTTGGGGGAGCAATCAGCCCCAGCATTTT.

This clone was detected a few times. J is TRBJ1-5 and V is TRBV2, with 7 bases that match TRBD1. Trimming removed 8 bases from V and 1 base from J; junction bases left unmatched: 5. The CDR3 extends over 14 amino acids. The germline gives CDR1 SNHLY, CDR2 FYNNEI. The CDR3 DNA is TGTGCCAGCCAGACAGGGTTCAGCAATCAGCCCCAGCATTTT. It is translated as CASQTGFSNQPQHF.

The chain combines TRBV11-3 with TRBJ2-3, with 8 bases aligning to TRBD2. V dropped 5 bases and J dropped 5; count of bases not matched to a gene: 3. The CDR3 has 13 amino acids. CDR1 SGHNT and CDR2 YENEEA come from the germline V gene. This CDR3 reads CASSLRGGDTQYF. CDR3 nucleotide sequence: TGTGCCAGCAGCCTCCGGGGGGGAGATACGCAGTATTTT.

The chain links TRBV12-5 to TRBJ2-5, with 7 bases matching TRBD1. Trimming at V came to 6 bases and at J to 4 bases, leaving 14 bases not matched to a gene. Germline V CDR1 and CDR2: LGHNT, FRNRAP. The CDR3 has 16 amino acids. CDR3 in DNA: TGTGCTAGTGGCTATGACGACAGGGTTCTCGGAGAGACCCAGTACTTC. Protein: CASGYDDRVLGETQYF.

Here the CDR3 reads CASSVGGHATNEKLFF. For the CDR3, the DNA is TGTGCCAGCAGCGTAGGCGGACATGCAACTAATGAAAAACTGTTTTTT. V gene TRBV9 combines with J gene TRBJ1-4; D may be TRBD1 (5 bases). Germline CDR1 and CDR2: SGDLS and YYNGEE. Trimming left V 0 bases short and J 0 bases short, with 9 bases between. This CDR3 is 16 amino acids long.

The CDR3 here is CASTVDRGRPYGYTF. CDR3 DNA: TGTGCCAGCACCGTAGACAGGGGGCGTCCCTATGGCTACACCTTC. The chain combines TRBV2 with TRBJ1-2, with 10 bases identical to TRBD1. V gave up 7 bases and J gave up 4 bases; unmatched junction bases: 9. The CDR3 length is 15 residues. Germline CDR1 and CDR2: SNHLY and FYNNEI.

The chain recombines TRBV15 with TRBJ2-1; 8 bases fit TRBD1. Germline assignment: CDR1 LNHNV and CDR2 YYDKDF (reference sequence). The CDR3 is 17 amino acids. The V gene end was trimmed by 2 bases and the J gene end by 0 bases; junction bases not matched to a gene: 6. The CDR3 protein is CATSRTRGQSSYNEQFF. CDR3 in DNA: TGTGCCACCAGCAGAACCAGGGGGCAAAGCTCCTACAATGAGCAGTTCTTC.

The chain recombines TRBV5-4 with TRBJ1-2; possibly TRBD1 for D (5 bases). V lost 1 base, J lost 2 bases, and 9 bases lay in between. Germline CDR1 is SGHNT and CDR2 is YYREEE (reference sequence). The CDR3 covers 14 residues. CDR3 coding DNA: TGTGCCAGCAGCTTGCCGCGGGACAACTATGGCTACACCTTC. It is translated as CASSLPRDNYGYTF.

The V and J genes are TRBV10-3 and TRBJ2-1, with a weak D call TRBD1 (6 bases). The germline V and J ends were trimmed by 1 base and 10 bases, with 8 bases remaining between them. Germline CDR1 ENHRY, CDR2 SYGVKD. The CDR3 covers 12 residues. DNA for the CDR3: TGTGCCATCAGTGAGTACAGGGAGGAGCAGTTCTTC. It translates to CAISEYREEQFF.

The chain recombines TRBV20-1 with TRBJ2-7, with TRBD2 matching 9 bases. This CDR3 region has 11 residues. CDR1 DFQATT and CDR2 SNEGSKA come from the germline V gene (reference sequence). V lost 7 bases and J lost 4; bases outside the gene matches: 2. The CDR3 DNA reads as TGCAGTGGGACTAGCGAATACGAGCAGTACTTC. Its translation: CSGTSEYEQYF.

The CDR3 DNA reads as TGTGCCACACAAGCCAGGGGCGGCACAGATACGCAGTATTTT. Its protein product is CATQARGGTDTQYF. The chain carries TRBV10-3 and TRBJ2-3; D is possibly TRBD1 (6 bases). CDR1 is ENHRY and CDR2 is SYGVKD in the germline V gene. This CDR3 is built from 14 residues. Trimming took 10 bases from V and 1 from J, leaving 15 bases between them.

The chain uses TRBV27 and TRBJ1-3; 8 bases align to TRBD1. Germline CDR1 reads MNHEY; CDR2 reads SMNVEV (reference sequence). V shed 5 bases and J 0 bases; nucleotides not matched to a gene: 6. There are 16 residues in the CDR3. The CDR3 sequence is CASSVTGTGSGNTIYF. The CDR3 DNA sequence: TGTGCCAGCAGTGTCACCGGGACAGGCTCTGGAAACACCATATATTTT.

V and J are TRBV10-1 and TRBJ1-2; D gene ambiguous. The V end lost 0 bases, the J end lost 7 bases, and 9 bases lay between the germline ends. The CDR3 consists of 13 residues. Germline-derived CDR1 and CDR2 are WNHNN and SYGVQD (reference sequence). Here the CDR3 reads CASSESGQSGYTF. The CDR3 DNA is TGCGCCAGCAGTGAGTCCGGGCAGAGTGGCTACACCTTC.